These 11 T cell receptor beta chains share one sample of origin, sequenced in a study of OX40 agonist ivuxolimab in advanced cancers. Measured with immunoSEQ multiplex PCR; TCRdb has only the in-frame clones, and not every one. The data hold around 68,000 clones, with approximately 90% observed a single time. Sequenced here: CD4+ or CD8+ T cells sorted from blood, sampled in a trial of the OX40 agonist ivuxolimab. These receptor sequences come from an adult with an advanced solid tumor such as melanoma, head and neck, liver or kidney cancer.

The rearrangement links TRBV6-1 to TRBJ1-5; no definite D call. Germline lookup yields CDR1 MNHNS and CDR2 SASEGT. Trimming pared 0 bases from V and 4 bases from J, leaving 4 bases between. This CDR3 spans 13 amino acids. The CDR3 protein is CASSEALNQPQHF. The CDR3 coding sequence is TGTGCCAGCAGTGAAGCTCTAAATCAGCCCCAGCATTTT.

The chain employs TRBV7-9 and TRBJ2-5, with 8 bases that match TRBD2. The CDR3 has 14 residues. Germline V CDR1 and CDR2: SEHNR, FQNEAQ (reference sequence). V gave up 5 bases and J gave up 5 bases; unmatched junction bases: 7. The DNA for the CDR3 is TGTGCCAGCAGCCGAGCGGGAGTCCGGGAGACCCAGTACTTC. It translates to CASSRAGVRETQYF.

This clone has only a few counts. The chain combines TRBV11-2 with TRBJ2-5, with D possibly being TRBD1 or TRBD2 (6 bases each). V lost 2 bases and J 5 bases, leaving 27 bases between the germline ends. The germline V gene encodes CDR1 SGHAT and CDR2 FQNNGV. The CDR3 loop spans 19 amino acids. CDR3 DNA sequence: TGTGCCAGCAGCTTACGGTTCGGCGGGACACCAAGGGTTCGGGAGACCCAGTACTTC. Its translation: CASSLRFGGTPRVRETQYF.

The chain carries TRBV11-2 and TRBJ2-7; no clear D. V gave up 1 base and J gave up 2 bases, with 3 bases separating them. Germline assignment: CDR1 SGHAT and CDR2 FQNNGV. This CDR3 spans 12 amino acids. CDR3 nucleotides: TGTGCCAGCAGCTTAGGGGCCTACGAGCAGTACTTC. Translation: CASSLGAYEQYF. The whole variable domain, filled in from reference TRBV11-2 and TRBJ2-7, reads EAGVAQSPRYKIIEKRQSVAFWCNPISGHATLYWYQQILGQGPKLLIQFQNNGVVDDSQLPKDRFSAERLKGVDSTLKIQPAKLEDSAVYLCASSLGAYEQYFGPGTRLTVT.

The genes are TRBV5-1 and TRBJ1-4, with TRBD1 as a possible D gene (6 bases). The V gene's germline CDR1 is SGHRS and CDR2 YFSETQ. The CDR3 is made up of 15 amino acids. Trimming cost V 6 bases and J 8 bases, with 20 bases left between them. CDR3 loop: CASTLGGGGREKLFF. The CDR3 region has the DNA TGCGCCAGCACCCTTGGAGGAGGGGGAAGGGAAAAACTGTTTTTT.

This clone was seen only a few times. V is TRBV5-5 and J is TRBJ2-7; D possibly corresponds to TRBD1 (5 bases). Trimming took 1 base from V and 6 from J, leaving 8 bases between them. Germline CDR1 and CDR2: SGHKS and YYEKEE (reference sequence). This CDR3 contains 12 residues. The CDR3 region is CASSLLGVEQYF. The CDR3, as DNA: TGTGCCAGCAGCTTGTTAGGGGTCGAGCAGTACTTC.

V usage is TRBV10-1 and J usage is TRBJ1-1, with no clear D. This CDR3 has 13 residues. Trimming removed 6 bases at V and 0 bases at J, with 8 bases between. Germline-derived CDR1 and CDR2 are WNHNN and SYGVQD (reference sequence). CDR3 residues: CASSLDVNTEAFF. For the CDR3, the DNA is TGCGCCAGCAGCCTCGATGTGAACACTGAAGCTTTCTTT.

The rearrangement joins TRBV7-8 to TRBJ2-3; perhaps TRBD2 as D (6 bases). This CDR3 is built from 17 residues. Germline V gene lookup returns CDR1 SGHVS and CDR2 FQNEAQ. The V gene lost 1 base and the J gene lost 3 bases, with 17 bases spanning the gap. This chain's CDR3 is CASSLEVSGPVTDTQYF. The DNA of the CDR3 is TGTGCCAGCAGCTTAGAGGTTAGCGGACCTGTGACAGATACGCAGTATTTT.

The rearrangement joins TRBV11-1 to TRBJ1-1; 11 bases agree with TRBD1. From germline, CDR1 is SGHAT and CDR2 FQDESV (reference sequence). The CDR3 consists of 16 residues. The junction had 10 bases not matched to a gene; V was cut back by 7 bases and J by 3 bases. The DNA for the CDR3 is TGTGCCAGCACCTACAGCGGGACAGGGGGAGACACTGAAGCTTTCTTT. Encoded protein: CASTYSGTGGDTEAFF.

The gene calls are TRBV6-5 and TRBJ2-7, with 8 nucleotides matching TRBD1. Germline V gives CDR1 MNHEY, CDR2 SVGAGI. With V trimmed by 4 bases and J by 1 base, 9 bases remained unmatched. CDR3 length: 16 amino acids. The CDR3 protein is CASSSTGARRSYEQYF. CDR3 sequence (DNA): TGTGCCAGCAGTTCGACAGGGGCTAGGAGGTCCTACGAGCAGTACTTC.

The J gene is TRBJ2-4, the V gene TRBV7-3, with 8 bases fitting TRBD1. This CDR3 comprises 16 residues. The germline CDR1 and CDR2 sequences are SGHTA and FQGTGA. The V and J ends lost 5 bases and 2 bases, in that order; junction bases with no gene match: 8. CDR3 bases: TGTGCCAGCAGCACCAGGACAGGGTTTTCCAAAAACATTCAGTACTTC. This translates into CASSTRTGFSKNIQYF.